This T cell receptor (beta chain) was recovered during a study of regulatory T cells in long-lasting Graves disease. Findings and caveats of the study: Persistent cases favored TRBV28, TRBJ1-2 and TRBJ2-5. Sharing of public clonotypes was greater in persistent patients (about 2,500) than in new patients (about 970).

Trimming pared 3 bases from V and 3 bases from J, leaving 12 bases between. CDR3 length equals 14 residues. CDR1 MDHEN and CDR2 SYDVKM come from the germline V gene. Time point given: persistent/refractory GD, antithyroid drugs over 5 years with positive TRAb. Generation of the TCR library employed RNA extracted from PBMCs. From each patient, approximately 9 milliliters of peripheral blood was drawn and collected into an EDTA anticoagulant tube. With iRepertoire HTBI primers and Arm-PCR of CDR3 regions, TCR beta libraries were built. TCRdb called the multiplex PCR reads again in MiXCR, with one record for every CDR3 protein. The table has roughly 490,000 distinct CDR3 sequences, roughly 22% seen once; the top ten hold around 13%. This clonotype was seen at least ten times. The antigen is not known.

This chain joins TRBV28 and TRBJ2-7; D is possibly TRBD1 or TRBD2 (5 bases each). The origin of this receptor is a female donor with Graves disease. The input for sequencing was peripheral blood mononuclear cells (PBMCs), taken when the disease was refractory, from a patient treated with antithyroid drugs. The CDR3: CASSLLGTNYEQYF. The CDR3 DNA reads TGTGCCAGCAGTTTGTTAGGGACCAACTACGAGCAGTACTTC.